The 11 T cell receptor beta chains listed next were all sequenced from one sample in a study of blood T cell repertoires in COVID-19 (TCRdb year 2020). Receptor libraries were prepared by the immunoSEQ multiplex PCR assay. TCRdb's version of the immuneACCESS table is confined to in-frame rearrangements and falls short of the full clone set. An unresolved V gene accounts for under half of the shortfall where checked; the remainder is of unknown origin. For this sample the table gives tens of thousands of clones, of which around 90% were detected only once. Around 4.5% of the sample goes to the ten largest clones. The sequenced sample consisted of peripheral blood. Source of these receptors: a human donor in a cohort sampled during active COVID-19.

The chain uses TRBV6-1 and TRBJ2-5; TRBD2 might be the D (5 bases). From germline, CDR1 is MNHNS and CDR2 SASEGT. Trimming removed 4 bases at V and 5 bases at J, with 20 bases between. CDR3 length equals 16 residues. CDR3 loop: CASSAPGLPSRETQYF. In DNA, the CDR3 is TGTGCCAGCAGTGCTCCCGGACTTCCCTCTCGGGAGACCCAGTACTTC.

V is TRBV10-3 and J is TRBJ2-7; 7 positions match TRBD2. V was clipped by 3 bases and J by 3 bases; unmatched bases: 8. This CDR3 region has 15 residues. Germline CDR1 reads ENHRY; CDR2 reads SYGVKD. The CDR3 DNA is TGTGCCATCAGTGATATTAGCGGGCTTAACTACGAGCAGTACTTC. It yields the protein CAISDISGLNYEQYF.

The J gene is TRBJ2-5, the V gene TRBV7-6; D perhaps matches TRBD2 (6 bases). The germline V gene encodes CDR1 SGHVS and CDR2 FNYEAQ. The CDR3 totals 15 residues. With 3 bases removed from V and 1 base from J, the gap between germline ends came to 12 bases. The DNA for the CDR3 is TGTGCCAGCAGCTTTAGCCCGGGAGCCCAAGAGACCCAGTACTTC. It yields the protein CASSFSPGAQETQYF.

A few counts support this clone. The chain has TRBV30 and TRBJ1-5; 8 nucleotides line up with TRBD1. This CDR3 contains 17 residues. CDR1 and CDR2 from the germline V gene are GTSNPN and SVGIG (reference sequence). With V trimmed by 0 bases and J by 4 bases, 11 bases remained unmatched. CDR3 nucleotide sequence: TGTGCCTGGAGTGTGGGGTCAGGGGGCTTAGGGAATCAGCCCCAGCATTTT. Encoded protein: CAWSVGSGGLGNQPQHF.

The chain links TRBV4-2 to TRBJ2-7; D gene uncertain. The CDR3 runs to 14 residues. Looked up from germline, CDR1 is LGHNA and CDR2 is YNFKEQ. Trimming removed 0 bases from V and 7 bases from J, with 13 bases in between. CDR3 amino acids: CASSQDLASREQYF. CDR3 DNA sequence: TGTGCCAGCAGCCAAGATCTCGCCTCGAGGGAGCAGTACTTC.

The V gene is TRBV5-5, the J gene TRBJ2-2; D may be TRBD1 (6 bases). Germline values: CDR1 SGHKS, CDR2 YYEKEE (reference sequence). This CDR3 is 15 amino acids long. V was pared by 4 bases and J by 1 base, with 11 bases between. In DNA, the CDR3 is TGTGCCAGCAGCCTCTTGACAGGGAACACCGGGGAGCTGTTTTTT. Translation: CASSLLTGNTGELFF.

J is TRBJ2-3 and V is TRBV7-9; the match to TRBD2 covers 7 bases. Germline CDR1 SEHNR, CDR2 FQNEAQ (reference sequence). The CDR3 runs 15 residues. V shed 8 bases, J shed 6 bases, and the junction held 14 bases outside the gene matches. The CDR3, as DNA: TGTGCCAGCTCCGACCCCTGGGGACTAATGGATACGCAGTATTTT. This sequence encodes CASSDPWGLMDTQYF. Variable domain in full (rest from reference TRBV7-9 and TRBJ2-3): DTGVSQNPRHKITKRGQNVTFRCDPISEHNRLYWYRQTLGQGPEFLTYFQNEAQLEKSRLLSDRFSAERPKGSFSTLEIQRTEQGDSAMYLCASSDPWGLMDTQYFGPGTRLTVL.

V and J are TRBV5-6 and TRBJ1-2; possible D gene TRBD1, 5 bases. The germline V and J ends were trimmed by 4 bases and 8 bases, with 24 bases remaining between them. The CDR3 runs to 16 residues. Germline V lookup: CDR1 SGHDT, CDR2 YYEEEE. CDR3 sequence (DNA): TGTGCCAGCAGCCCAGGATACAGGATCCTACTGGGAGGCTACACCTTC. Translation gives CASSPGYRILLGGYTF.

The chain uses TRBV7-9 and TRBJ1-1; no definite D call. V shed 5 bases and J shed 1 base, with 11 bases lying between them. The CDR3 is 14 amino acids. The germline V gene encodes CDR1 SEHNR and CDR2 FQNEAQ (reference sequence). In nucleotides, the CDR3 is TGTGCCAGCAGCCTCTCTTCGGGGAACACTGAAGCTTTCTTT. Translated: CASSLSSGNTEAFF.

The rearrangement links TRBV3-1 (or the pseudogene TRBV3-2) to TRBJ1-4; 7 bases match TRBD1. This CDR3 comprises 15 residues. CDR1 is LGHDT and CDR2 is YNNKEL in the germline V gene (reference sequence). V shed 4 bases, J shed 8 bases, and the junction held 10 bases outside the gene matches. The CDR3 region has the DNA TGTGCCAGCAGCCGCGGGACAGCCGGTGGCGAAAAACTGTTTTTT. This encodes CASSRGTAGGEKLFF.

This clone was counted once. This chain connects TRBV7-2 to TRBJ1-2, with 8 bases that match TRBD1. Germline V gives CDR1 SGHTA, CDR2 FQGNSA. V was pared by 5 bases and J by 8 bases, with 10 bases of the junction left unmatched. CDR3 length equals 14 residues. CDR3 nucleotides: TGTGCCAGCAGCCCCCCCGGTACAGGGGGGGGCTACACCTTC. As protein: CASSPPGTGGGYTF. Full variable domain (missing parts from reference TRBV7-2 and TRBJ1-2): GAGVSQSPSNKVTEKGKDVELRCDPISGHTALYWYRQSLGQGLEFLIYFQGNSAPDKSGLPSDRFSAERTGGSVSTLTIQRTQQEDSAVYLCASSPPGTGGGYTFGSGTRLTVV.